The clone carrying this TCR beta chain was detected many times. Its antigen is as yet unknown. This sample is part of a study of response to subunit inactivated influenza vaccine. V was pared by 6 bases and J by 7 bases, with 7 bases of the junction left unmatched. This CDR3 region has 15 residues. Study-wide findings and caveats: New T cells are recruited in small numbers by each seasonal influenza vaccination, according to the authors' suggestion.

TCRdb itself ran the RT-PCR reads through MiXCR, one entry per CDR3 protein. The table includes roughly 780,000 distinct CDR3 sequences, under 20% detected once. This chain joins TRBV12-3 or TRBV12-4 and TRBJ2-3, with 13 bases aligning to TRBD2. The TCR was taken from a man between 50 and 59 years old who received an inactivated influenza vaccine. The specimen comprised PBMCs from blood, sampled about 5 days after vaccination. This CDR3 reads CASRPGLAGIHTQYF. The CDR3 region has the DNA TGTGCCAGCAGGCCGGGACTAGCGGGGATCCATACGCAGTATTTT.